This paragraph reports one TCR beta chain. Its antigen has not been determined. No base quality information exists; no much larger clone differs at one position. For several healthy donors, CD8+ T cells were sorted from blood, dermis and epidermis, and the TCR beta CDR3 regions of these cells were analysed. Both blood and skin samples were provided by each TCR-sequenced donor, and all TCR-sequenced donors were healthy individuals. CD8+ T cell populations were isolated by sorting before TCR beta sequencing. Receptors were amplified or captured by the immunoSEQ multiplex PCR assay. Per the source publication's procedure: TCR V beta family usage frequencies were compared across the sorted blood, dermal and epidermal CD8+ T cell populations. TCRdb holds this immuneACCESS table with in-frame rearrangements only. Some clones are missing; in checked studies, unresolved V genes explain under half, and the rest has no known cause. V and J calls plus clone size are reproduced from that table; the DNA served to infer D and trimming. The sample table lists about 870 clones, around two thirds of them with a count of one. The ten largest make up roughly 41% of the sample.

The record originates from a study of CD49a tissue-resident CD8 T cells in human skin (dated by TCRdb to about 2017). With respect to the entire study: Tissue-resident memory CD8+ T cell subsets in human skin, defined by CD49a, CD69 and CD103 expression, were examined in the study.

The sample taken for sequencing was CLA- CD8+ effector memory T cells sorted from blood. The receptor was isolated from a human donor in good health.

The DNA reads as follows: TGCGCCAGCAGTCAATCGCGGGGGAGCACAGGGCGGTGGTCGGGCGTAGCTAATGAAAAACTGTTTTTT. Translated, this gives CASSQSRGSTGRWSGVANEKLFF. The V and J genes are TRBV23-1 and TRBJ1-4; a tentative D call is TRBD1 (6 bases match). TRBV23-1 is an ORF for which the function is uncertain. Measured from the cysteine to the phenylalanine, the CDR3 is 23 residues long. Only the CDR3 DNA is retained, 69 bases long and in frame from the first base. The V end loses 0 bases and the J end loses 3 bases, and a stretch of 32 bases separates them.